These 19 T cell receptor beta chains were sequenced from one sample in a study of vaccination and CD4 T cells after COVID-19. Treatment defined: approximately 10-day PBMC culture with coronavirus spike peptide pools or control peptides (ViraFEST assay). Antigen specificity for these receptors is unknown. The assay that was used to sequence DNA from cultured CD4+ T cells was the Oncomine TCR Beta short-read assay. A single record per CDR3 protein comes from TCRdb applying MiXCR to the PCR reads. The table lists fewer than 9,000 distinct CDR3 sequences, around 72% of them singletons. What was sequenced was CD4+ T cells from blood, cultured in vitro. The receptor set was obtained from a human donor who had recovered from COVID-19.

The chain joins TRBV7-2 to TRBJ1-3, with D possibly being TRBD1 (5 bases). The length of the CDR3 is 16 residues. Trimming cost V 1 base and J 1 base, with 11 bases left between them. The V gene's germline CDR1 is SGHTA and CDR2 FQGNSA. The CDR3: CASSLGGTQSGNTIYF. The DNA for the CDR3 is TGTGCCAGCAGCTTAGGGGGCACCCAATCTGGAAACACCATATATTTT.

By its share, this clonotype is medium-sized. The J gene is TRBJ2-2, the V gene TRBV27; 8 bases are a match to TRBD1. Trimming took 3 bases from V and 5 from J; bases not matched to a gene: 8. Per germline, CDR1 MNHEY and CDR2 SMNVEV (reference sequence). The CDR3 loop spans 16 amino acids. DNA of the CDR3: TGTGCCAGCAGTTTCCTTCGGACAGGGTGGACCGGGGAGCTGTTTTTT. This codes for CASSFLRTGWTGELFF.

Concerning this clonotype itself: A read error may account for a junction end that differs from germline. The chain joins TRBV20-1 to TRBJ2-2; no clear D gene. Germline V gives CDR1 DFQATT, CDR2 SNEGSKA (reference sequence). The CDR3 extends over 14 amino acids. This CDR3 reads CGASSSVRTGELFF. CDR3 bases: TGCGGTGCTAGTAGCTCTGTTCGGACCGGGGAGCTGTTTTTT.

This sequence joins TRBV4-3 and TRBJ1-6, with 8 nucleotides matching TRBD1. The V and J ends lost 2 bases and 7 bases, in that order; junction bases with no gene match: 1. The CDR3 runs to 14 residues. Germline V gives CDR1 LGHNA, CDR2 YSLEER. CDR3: CASSQRQGNSPLHF. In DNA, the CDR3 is TGCGCCAGCAGCCAAAGACAGGGGAATTCACCCCTCCACTTT.

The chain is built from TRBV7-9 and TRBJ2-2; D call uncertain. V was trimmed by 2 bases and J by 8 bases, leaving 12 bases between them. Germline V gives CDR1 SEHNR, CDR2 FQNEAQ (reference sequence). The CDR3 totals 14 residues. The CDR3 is CASSLRRSQGELFF. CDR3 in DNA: TGTGCCAGCAGCTTACGACGGAGCCAAGGGGAGCTGTTTTTT.

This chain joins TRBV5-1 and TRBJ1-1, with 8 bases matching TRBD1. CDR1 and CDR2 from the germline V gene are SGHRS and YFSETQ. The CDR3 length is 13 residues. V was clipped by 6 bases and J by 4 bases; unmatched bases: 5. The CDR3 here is CASTIDRGTEAFF. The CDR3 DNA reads TGCGCCAGCACCATTGACAGGGGCACTGAAGCTTTCTTT.

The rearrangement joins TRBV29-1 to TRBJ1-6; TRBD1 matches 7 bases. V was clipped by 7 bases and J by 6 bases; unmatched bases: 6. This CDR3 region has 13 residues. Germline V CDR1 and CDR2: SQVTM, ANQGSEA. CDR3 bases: TGCAGCGCCCGGACAGGTTCTAATTCACCCCTCCACTTT. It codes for CSARTGSNSPLHF. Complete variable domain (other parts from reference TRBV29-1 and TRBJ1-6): SAVISQKPSRDICQRGTSLTIQCQVDSQVTMMFWYRQQPGQSLTLIATANQGSEATYESGFVIDKFPISRPNLTFSTLTVSNMSPEDSSIYLCSARTGSNSPLHFGNGTRLTVT.

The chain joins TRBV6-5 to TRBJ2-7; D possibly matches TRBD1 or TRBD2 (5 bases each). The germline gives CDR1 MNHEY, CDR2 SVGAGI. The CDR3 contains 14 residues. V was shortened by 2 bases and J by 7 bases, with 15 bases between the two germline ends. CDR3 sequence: CASSYDSGRREQYF. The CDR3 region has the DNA TGTGCCAGCAGTTACGACTCGGGGCGACGGGAGCAGTACTTC.

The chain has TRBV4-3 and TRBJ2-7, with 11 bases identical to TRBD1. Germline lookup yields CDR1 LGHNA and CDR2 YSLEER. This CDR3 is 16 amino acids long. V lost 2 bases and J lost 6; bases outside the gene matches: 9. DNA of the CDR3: TGCGCCAGCAGCCAACGCCTTAGGACAGGGGGCGGCGAGCAGTACTTC. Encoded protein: CASSQRLRTGGGEQYF.

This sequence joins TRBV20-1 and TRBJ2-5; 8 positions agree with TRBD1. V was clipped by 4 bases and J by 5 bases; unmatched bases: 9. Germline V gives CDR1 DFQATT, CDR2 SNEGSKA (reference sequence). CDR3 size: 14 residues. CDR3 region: CSAIRQGKRETQYF. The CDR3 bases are TGCAGTGCTATAAGACAGGGGAAGCGGGAGACCCAGTACTTC.

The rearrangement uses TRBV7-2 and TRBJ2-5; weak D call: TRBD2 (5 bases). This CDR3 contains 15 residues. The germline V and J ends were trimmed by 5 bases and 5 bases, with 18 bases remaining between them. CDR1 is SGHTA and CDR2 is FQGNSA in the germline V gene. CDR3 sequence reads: CASSPRRGLRETQYF. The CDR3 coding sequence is TGTGCCAGCAGCCCCAGACGGGGATTGAGGGAGACCCAGTACTTC.

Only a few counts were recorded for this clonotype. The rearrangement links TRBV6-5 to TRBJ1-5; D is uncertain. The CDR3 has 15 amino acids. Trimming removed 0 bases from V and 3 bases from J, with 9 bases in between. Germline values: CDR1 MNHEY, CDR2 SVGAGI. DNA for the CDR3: TGTGCCAGCAGTTACTCGGTACAGTACAATCAGCCCCAGCATTTT. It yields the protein CASSYSVQYNQPQHF.

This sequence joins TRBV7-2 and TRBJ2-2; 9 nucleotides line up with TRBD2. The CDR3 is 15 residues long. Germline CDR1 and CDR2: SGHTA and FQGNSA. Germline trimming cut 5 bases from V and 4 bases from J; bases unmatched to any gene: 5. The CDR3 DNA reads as TGTGCCAGCAGCCAAGTGACTAGCGGCACCGGGGAGCTGTTTTTT. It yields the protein CASSQVTSGTGELFF.

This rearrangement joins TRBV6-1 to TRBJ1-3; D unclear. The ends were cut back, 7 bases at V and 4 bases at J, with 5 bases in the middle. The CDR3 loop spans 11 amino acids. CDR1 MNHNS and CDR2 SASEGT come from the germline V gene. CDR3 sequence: CASNGGNTIYF. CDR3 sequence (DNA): TGTGCCAGCAATGGAGGAAACACCATATATTTT.

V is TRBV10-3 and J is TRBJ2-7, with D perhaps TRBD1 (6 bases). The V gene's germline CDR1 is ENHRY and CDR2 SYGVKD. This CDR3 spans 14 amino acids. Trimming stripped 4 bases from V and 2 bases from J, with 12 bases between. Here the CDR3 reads CAISGVQGAYEQYF. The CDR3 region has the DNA TGTGCCATCAGTGGAGTACAGGGAGCCTACGAGCAGTACTTC.

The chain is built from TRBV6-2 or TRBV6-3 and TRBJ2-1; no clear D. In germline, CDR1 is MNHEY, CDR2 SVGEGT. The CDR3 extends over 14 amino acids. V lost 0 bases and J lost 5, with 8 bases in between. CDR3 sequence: CASSYSADDNEQFF. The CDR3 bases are TGTGCCAGCAGTTACTCGGCGGACGACAATGAGCAGTTCTTC.

CDR3 in DNA: TGCAGTGCTAGGGCCAGCGGAGCTGGCTCCTACGAGCAGTACTTC. As protein: CSARASGAGSYEQYF. The V and J genes are TRBV20-1 and TRBJ2-7; D possibly corresponds to TRBD2 (5 bases). Germline CDR1 and CDR2: DFQATT and SNEGSKA (reference sequence). V shed 3 bases and J shed 0 bases, with 15 bases lying between them. The CDR3 totals 15 residues.

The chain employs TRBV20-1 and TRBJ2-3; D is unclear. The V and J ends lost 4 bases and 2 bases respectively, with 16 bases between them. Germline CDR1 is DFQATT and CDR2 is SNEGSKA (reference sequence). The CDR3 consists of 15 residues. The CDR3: CSAKQQNYFTDTQYF. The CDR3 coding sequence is TGCAGTGCTAAACAGCAGAACTACTTCACAGATACGCAGTATTTT.

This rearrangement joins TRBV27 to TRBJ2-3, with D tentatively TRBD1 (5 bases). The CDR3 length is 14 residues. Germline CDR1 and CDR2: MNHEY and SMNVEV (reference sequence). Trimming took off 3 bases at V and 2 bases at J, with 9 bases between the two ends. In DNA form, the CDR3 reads TGTGCCAGCAGTTTTTCAGGGCTCACAGATACGCAGTATTTT. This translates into CASSFSGLTDTQYF.